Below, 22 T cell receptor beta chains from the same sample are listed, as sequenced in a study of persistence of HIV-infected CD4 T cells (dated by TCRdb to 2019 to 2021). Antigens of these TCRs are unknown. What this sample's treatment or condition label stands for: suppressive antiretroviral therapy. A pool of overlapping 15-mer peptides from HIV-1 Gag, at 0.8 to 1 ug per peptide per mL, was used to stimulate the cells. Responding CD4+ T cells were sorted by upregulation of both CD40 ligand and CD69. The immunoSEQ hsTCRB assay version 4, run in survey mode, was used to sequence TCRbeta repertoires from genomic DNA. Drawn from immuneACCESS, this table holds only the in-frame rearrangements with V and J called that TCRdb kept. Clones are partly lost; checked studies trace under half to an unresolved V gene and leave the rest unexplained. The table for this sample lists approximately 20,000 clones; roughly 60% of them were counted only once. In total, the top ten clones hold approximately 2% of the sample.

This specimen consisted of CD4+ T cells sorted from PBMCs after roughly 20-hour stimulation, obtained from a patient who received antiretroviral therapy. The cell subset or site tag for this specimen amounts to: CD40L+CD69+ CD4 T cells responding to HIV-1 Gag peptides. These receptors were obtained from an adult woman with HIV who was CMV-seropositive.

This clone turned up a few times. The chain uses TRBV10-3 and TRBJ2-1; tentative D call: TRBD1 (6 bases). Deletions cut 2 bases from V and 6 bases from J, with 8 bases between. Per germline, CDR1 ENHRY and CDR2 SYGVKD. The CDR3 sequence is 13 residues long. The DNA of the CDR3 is TGTGCCATCAGTGAGACAGGGTTCAATGAGCAGTTCTTC. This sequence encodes CAISETGFNEQFF.

The CDR3, as DNA: TGTGCCAGCAGTTACAGAGATGCGGGGGGGCCAGATACGCAGTATTTT. It specifies CASSYRDAGGPDTQYF. The chain carries TRBV6-5 and TRBJ2-3; 9 nucleotides match TRBD2. With V trimmed by 2 bases and J by 4 bases, 7 bases remained unmatched. Germline CDR1 and CDR2: MNHEY and SVGAGI. CDR3 length: 16 amino acids.

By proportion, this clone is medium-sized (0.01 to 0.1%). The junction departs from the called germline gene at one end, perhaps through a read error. CDR3 in DNA: TGTGCCAGCAGTCAAGACGGCGTGAGGGGGGGCTACACCTTC. Translation: CASSQDGVRGGYTF. The rearrangement links TRBV3-1 (or the pseudogene TRBV3-2) to TRBJ1-2; D is perhaps TRBD1 (6 bases). The CDR3 spans 14 residues. In germline, CDR1 is LGHDT, CDR2 YNNKEL (reference sequence).

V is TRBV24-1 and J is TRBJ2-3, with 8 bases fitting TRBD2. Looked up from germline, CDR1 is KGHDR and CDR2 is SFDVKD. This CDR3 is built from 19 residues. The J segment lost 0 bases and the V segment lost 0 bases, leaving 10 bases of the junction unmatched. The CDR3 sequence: CATSDLSSGGPSSTDTQYF. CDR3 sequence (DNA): TGTGCCACCAGTGATTTGTCGAGCGGGGGCCCCTCTAGCACAGATACGCAGTATTTT.

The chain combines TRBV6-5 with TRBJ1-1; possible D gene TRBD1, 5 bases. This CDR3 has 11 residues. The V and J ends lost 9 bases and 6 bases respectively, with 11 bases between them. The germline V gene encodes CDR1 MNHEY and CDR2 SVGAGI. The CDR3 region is CASGRGAEAFF. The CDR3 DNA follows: TGTGCCAGTGGGAGGGGCGCTGAAGCTTTCTTT.

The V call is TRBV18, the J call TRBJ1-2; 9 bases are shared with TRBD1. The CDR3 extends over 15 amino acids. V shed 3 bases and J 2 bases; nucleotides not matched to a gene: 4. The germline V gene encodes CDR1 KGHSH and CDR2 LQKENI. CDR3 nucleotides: TGTGCCAGCTCACCCACACAGGGGGCGAACTATGGCTACACCTTC. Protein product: CASSPTQGANYGYTF.

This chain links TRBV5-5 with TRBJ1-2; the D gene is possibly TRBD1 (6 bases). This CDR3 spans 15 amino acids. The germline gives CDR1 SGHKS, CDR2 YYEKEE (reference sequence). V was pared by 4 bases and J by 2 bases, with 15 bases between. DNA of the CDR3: TGTGCCAGCAGCATTCAGACAGGTCTCAACTATGGCTACACCTTC. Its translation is CASSIQTGLNYGYTF.

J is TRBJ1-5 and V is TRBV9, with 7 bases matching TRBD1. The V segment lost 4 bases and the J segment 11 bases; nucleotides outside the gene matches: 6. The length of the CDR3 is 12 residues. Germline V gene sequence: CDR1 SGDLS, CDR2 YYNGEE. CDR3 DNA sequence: TGTGCCAGCAGCAAGCAGGGGGAGGCCCAGCATTTT. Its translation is CASSKQGEAQHF.

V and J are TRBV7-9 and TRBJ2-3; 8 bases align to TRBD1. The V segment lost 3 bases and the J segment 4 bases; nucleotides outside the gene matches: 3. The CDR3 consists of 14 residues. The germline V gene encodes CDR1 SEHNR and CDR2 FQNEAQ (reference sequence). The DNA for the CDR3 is TGTGCCAGCAGCTTTTCAGGGGGCGCAGATACGCAGTATTTT. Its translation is CASSFSGGADTQYF.

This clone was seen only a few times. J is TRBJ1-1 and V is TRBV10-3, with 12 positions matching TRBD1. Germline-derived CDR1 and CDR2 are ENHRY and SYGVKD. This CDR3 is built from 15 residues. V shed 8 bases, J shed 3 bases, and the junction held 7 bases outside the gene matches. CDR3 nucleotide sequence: TGTGCCATCGGGGGACAGGGGGCGCGGGACACTGAAGCTTTCTTT. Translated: CAIGGQGARDTEAFF.

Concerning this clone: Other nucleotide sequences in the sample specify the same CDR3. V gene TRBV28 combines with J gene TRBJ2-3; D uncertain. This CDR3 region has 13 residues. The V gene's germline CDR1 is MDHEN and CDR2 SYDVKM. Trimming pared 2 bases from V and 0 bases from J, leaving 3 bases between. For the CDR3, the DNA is TGTGCCAGCAGTTTAAGCAGCACAGATACGCAGTATTTT. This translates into CASSLSSTDTQYF.

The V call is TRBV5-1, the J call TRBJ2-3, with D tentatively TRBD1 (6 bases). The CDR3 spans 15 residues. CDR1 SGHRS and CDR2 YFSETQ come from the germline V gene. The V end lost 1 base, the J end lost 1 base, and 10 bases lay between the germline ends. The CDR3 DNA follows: TGCGCCAGCAGCTTGATTCCAGGGGGCACAGATACGCAGTATTTT. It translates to CASSLIPGGTDTQYF.

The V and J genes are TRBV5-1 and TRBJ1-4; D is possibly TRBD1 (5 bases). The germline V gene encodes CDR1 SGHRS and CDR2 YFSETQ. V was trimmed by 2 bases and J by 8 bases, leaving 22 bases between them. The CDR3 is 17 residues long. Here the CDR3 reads CASSFLNTPGLSEKLFF. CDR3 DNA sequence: TGCGCCAGCAGCTTCCTGAACACTCCGGGACTAAGCGAAAAACTGTTTTTT. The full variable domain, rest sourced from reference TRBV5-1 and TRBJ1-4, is KAGVTQTPRYLIKTRGQQVTLSCSPISGHRSVSWYQQTPGQGLQFLFEYFSETQRNKGNFPGRFSGRQFSNSRSEMNVSTLELGDSALYLCASSFLNTPGLSEKLFFGSGTQLSVL.

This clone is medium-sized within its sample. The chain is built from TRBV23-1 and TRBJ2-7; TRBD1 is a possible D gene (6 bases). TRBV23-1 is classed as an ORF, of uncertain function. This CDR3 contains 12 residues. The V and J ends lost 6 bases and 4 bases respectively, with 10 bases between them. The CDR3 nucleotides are TGCGCCAGCAGACCGGACAGATACGAGCAGTACGTC. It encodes CASRPDRYEQYV.

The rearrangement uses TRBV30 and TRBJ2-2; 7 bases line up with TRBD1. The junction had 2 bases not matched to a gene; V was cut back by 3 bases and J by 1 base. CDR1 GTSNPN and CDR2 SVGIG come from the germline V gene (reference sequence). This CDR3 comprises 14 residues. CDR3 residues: CAWRGQMNTGELFF. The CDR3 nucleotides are TGTGCCTGGAGGGGACAGATGAACACCGGGGAGCTGTTTTTT.

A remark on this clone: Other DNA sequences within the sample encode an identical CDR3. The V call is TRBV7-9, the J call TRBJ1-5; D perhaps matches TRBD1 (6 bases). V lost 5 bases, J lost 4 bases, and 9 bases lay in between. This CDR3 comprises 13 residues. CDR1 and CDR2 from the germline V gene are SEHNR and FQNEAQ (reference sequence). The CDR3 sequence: CASSLTGNQPQHF. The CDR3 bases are TGTGCCAGCAGCCTCACAGGGAATCAGCCCCAGCATTTT.

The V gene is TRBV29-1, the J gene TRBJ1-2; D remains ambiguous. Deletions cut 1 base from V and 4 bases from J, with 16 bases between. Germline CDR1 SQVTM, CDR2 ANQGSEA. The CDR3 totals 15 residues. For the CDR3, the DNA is TGCAGCGTTGAAGCCCCCGGAGCGCGAGCCTATGGCTACACCTTC. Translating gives CSVEAPGARAYGYTF.

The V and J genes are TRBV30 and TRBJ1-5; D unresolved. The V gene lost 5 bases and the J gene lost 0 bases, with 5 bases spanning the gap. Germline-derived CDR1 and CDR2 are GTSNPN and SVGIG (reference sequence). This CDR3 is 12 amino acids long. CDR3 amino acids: CAWGYSNQPQHF. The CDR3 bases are TGTGCCTGGGGGTATAGCAATCAGCCCCAGCATTTT.

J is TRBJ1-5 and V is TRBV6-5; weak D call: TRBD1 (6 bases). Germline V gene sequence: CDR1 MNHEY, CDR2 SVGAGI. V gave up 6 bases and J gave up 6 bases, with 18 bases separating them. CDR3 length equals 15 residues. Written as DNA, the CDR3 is TGTGCCAGCAGCAACCCAGGACAGTTTAGTCAGCCCCAGCATTTT. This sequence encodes CASSNPGQFSQPQHF.

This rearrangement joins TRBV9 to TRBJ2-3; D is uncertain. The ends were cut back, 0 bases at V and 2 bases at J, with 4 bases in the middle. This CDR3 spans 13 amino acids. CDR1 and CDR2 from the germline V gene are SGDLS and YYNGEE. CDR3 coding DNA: TGTGCCAGCAGCGTAGGGACCACAGATACGCAGTATTTT. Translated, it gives CASSVGTTDTQYF.

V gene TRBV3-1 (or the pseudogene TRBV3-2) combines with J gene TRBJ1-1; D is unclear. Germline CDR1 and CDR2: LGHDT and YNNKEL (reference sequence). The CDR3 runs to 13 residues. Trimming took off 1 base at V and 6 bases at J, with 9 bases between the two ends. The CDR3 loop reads CASSQVMSAEAFF. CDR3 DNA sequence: TGTGCCAGCAGCCAAGTAATGTCAGCTGAAGCTTTCTTT.

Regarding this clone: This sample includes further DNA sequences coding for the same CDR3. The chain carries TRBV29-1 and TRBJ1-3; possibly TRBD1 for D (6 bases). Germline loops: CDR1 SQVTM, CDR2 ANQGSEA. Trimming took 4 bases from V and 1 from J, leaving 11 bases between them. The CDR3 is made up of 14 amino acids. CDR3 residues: CSVGLGQSGNTIYF. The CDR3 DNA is TGCAGCGTTGGGTTAGGACAGTCTGGAAACACCATATATTTT.